This TCR beta chain is from a study of CD4+ T cells in melanoma. General observations from the study: CD8+ T cell, macrophage and B cell function reportedly correlated with neoantigen-specific CD4+ T cells. Reportedly, melanoma neoantigen-specific CD4+ T cells showed varied differentiation states.

TCRdb's copy holds only in-frame clones and misses some; the assay was immunoSEQ multiplex PCR. The sample has about 10,000 clones; about three quarters are singletons. Germline V gene data show CDR1 as SEHNR and CDR2 as FQNEAQ (reference sequence). The CDR3 loop spans 15 amino acids. V was clipped by 3 bases and J by 0 bases, with 10 bases between them. In regard to this clone: The antigen remains undetermined.

V and J are TRBV7-9 and TRBJ2-3; tentatively, D is TRBD1 (5 bases). The sample consisted of cells from a culture (not recorded whether cultured in vitro). This sequence was found in a human donor with melanoma. The CDR3 spells CASSFDSPSTDTQYF. CDR3 coding DNA: TGTGCCAGCAGCTTCGACAGCCCTAGCACAGATACGCAGTATTTT.